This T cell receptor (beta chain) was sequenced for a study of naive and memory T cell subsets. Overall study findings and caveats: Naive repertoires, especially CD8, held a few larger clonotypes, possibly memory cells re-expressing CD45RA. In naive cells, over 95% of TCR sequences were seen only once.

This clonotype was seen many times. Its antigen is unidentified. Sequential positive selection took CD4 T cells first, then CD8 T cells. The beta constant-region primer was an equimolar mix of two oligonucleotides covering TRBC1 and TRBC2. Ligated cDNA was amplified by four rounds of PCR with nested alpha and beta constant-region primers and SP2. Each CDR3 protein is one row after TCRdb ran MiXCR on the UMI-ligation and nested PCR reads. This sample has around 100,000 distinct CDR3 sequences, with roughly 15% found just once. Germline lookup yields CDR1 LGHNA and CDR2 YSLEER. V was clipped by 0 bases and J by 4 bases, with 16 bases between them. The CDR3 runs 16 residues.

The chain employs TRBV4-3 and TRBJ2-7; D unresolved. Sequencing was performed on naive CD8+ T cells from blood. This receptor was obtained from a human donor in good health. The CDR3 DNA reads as TGCGCCAGCAGCCAAGAGCCCTCTTCCCCGTATTACGAGCAGTACTTC. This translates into CASSQEPSSPYYEQYF.